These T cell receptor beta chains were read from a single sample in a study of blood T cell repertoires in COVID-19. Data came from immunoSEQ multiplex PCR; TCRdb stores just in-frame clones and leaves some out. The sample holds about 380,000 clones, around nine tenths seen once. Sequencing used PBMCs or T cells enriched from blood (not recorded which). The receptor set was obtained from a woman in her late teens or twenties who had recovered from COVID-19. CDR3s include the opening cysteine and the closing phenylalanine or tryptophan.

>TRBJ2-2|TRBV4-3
CASSQVPGQGLRNPGELFF
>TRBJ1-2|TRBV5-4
CASREEGARYGYTF
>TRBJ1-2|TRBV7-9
CASSSGTGGLYGYTF
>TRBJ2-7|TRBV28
CASSLSGGKQYF
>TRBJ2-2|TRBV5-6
CASSFPGVGELFF
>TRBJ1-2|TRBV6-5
CASSYSYTGGAEGYTF
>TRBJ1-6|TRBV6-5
CASSYMTGGNSPLHF
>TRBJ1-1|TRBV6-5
CASSWMTGMGSEAFF
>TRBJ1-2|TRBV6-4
CASSDSGEATYGYTF
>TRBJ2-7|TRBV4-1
CASSQTTSYEQYF
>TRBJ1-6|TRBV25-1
CASTEAGNSPLHF
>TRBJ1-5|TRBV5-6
CASSFRTGGKANQPQHF
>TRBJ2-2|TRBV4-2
CASSQVWTSGGAGELFF
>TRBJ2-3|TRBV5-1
CASSDPAGWTDTQYF
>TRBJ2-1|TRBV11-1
CASSLGQREQFF
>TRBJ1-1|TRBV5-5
CASSGAGLGNTEAFF
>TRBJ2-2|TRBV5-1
CASARDQGFTGELFF
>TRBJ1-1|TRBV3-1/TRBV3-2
CASSPDTTVNTEAFF
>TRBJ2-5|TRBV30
CAWSRTGGRETQYF
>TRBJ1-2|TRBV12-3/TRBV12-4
CASREDGLYGYTF
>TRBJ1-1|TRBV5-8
CASSTRTGEGNTEAFF
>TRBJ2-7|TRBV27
CASRLSTEYSYEQYF
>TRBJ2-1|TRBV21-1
CASSKLGDRGADEQFF
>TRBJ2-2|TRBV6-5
CASTSPAGELFF
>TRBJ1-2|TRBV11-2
CASSLDGTHNYGYTF
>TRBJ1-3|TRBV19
CARSTRSGNTIYF
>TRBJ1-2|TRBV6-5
CASSYGRGPANYGYTF
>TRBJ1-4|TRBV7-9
CASSLLRDEKLFF
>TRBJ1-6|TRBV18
CASSPAGTDQSPLHF
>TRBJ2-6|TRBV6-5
CASSSDRASGANVLTF
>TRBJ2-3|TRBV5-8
CASSSGLTPFGTDTQYF
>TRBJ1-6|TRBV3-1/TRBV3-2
CASSLGQDNSPLHF
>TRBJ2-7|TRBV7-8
CASRTGTSYEQYF
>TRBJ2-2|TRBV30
CAWSVVPQTGELFF
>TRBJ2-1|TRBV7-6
CASSLGASASGGPYNEQFF
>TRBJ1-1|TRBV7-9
CASSPRRERTEAFF
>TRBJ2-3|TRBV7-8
CASSSPRTSVRTQYF